These 6 T cell receptor beta chains originate from one sample sequenced in a study of response to subunit inactivated influenza vaccine listed by TCRdb under 2018. The library was made by RT-PCR. Sequencing relied on an Illumina HiSeq 2500. TCRdb handled the public reads itself, with Q25 trimming in fastp and clone calling in MiXCR, and kept productive beta chains. Rows matching on CDR3 protein sequence are summarized as one entry with the most common DNA and genes. The sample includes about 540,000 distinct CDR3 sequences, with approximately 20% observed a single time. The ten largest clonotypes hold about 3% of the sample. The data also belong to a second study, concerning T cells expressing NK-cell markers. Per the second study: TCR beta cDNA libraries were prepared using 5'RACE template switching, which introduced a universal primer site and unique molecular identifiers.

The sequencing here drew on CD4+ T cells sorted from PBMCs, taken 11 to 12 days after vaccination. The receptor set was obtained from a man aged 45 to 65 who received an inactivated influenza vaccine. Donor details come from another sample of the same person, matched by shared clones.

This clonotype turned up a few times. The chain recombines TRBV11-2 with TRBJ2-5; 8 nucleotides agree with TRBD1. With V trimmed by 5 bases and J by 1 base, 6 bases remained unmatched. The CDR3 totals 15 residues. Germline CDR1 and CDR2: SGHAT and FQNNGV. Here the CDR3 reads CASSRTGTPQETQYF. The CDR3 DNA reads TGTGCCAGCAGCAGGACAGGGACACCCCAAGAGACCCAGTACTTC.

This clonotype has only a few counts. The V call is TRBV7-8, the J call TRBJ2-6, with D hard to call. The CDR3 extends over 16 amino acids. Deletions cut 0 bases from V and 0 bases from J, with 6 bases between. CDR1 is SGHVS, CDR2 FQNEAQ, per germline. The CDR3 here is CASSLASLSGANVLTF. DNA for the CDR3: TGTGCCAGCAGCTTAGCCTCGCTCTCTGGGGCCAACGTCCTGACTTTC.

The chain is built from TRBV2 and TRBJ2-1, with 8 bases identical to TRBD2. Germline assignment: CDR1 SNHLY and CDR2 FYNNEI. Trimming took 6 bases from V and 8 from J; bases not matched to a gene: 15. CDR3 size: 16 residues. This CDR3 is CASSARLSGGLDEQFF. The CDR3 DNA is TGTGCCAGCAGCGCCCGACTATCGGGAGGGCTAGATGAGCAGTTCTTC.

The chain recombines TRBV5-4 with TRBJ2-7, with 9 bases fitting TRBD2. Trimming at V came to 3 bases and at J to 4 bases, leaving 8 bases not matched to a gene. Germline CDR1 SGHNT, CDR2 YYREEE (reference sequence). The CDR3 is 15 residues long. CDR3: CASSSGTSRGYEQYF. CDR3 DNA: TGTGCCAGCAGCTCAGGGACTAGCAGAGGGTACGAGCAGTACTTC.

The chain recombines TRBV10-3 with TRBJ1-1, with a weak D call TRBD1 (6 bases). Trimming removed 11 bases at V and 1 base at J, with 14 bases between. From germline, CDR1 is ENHRY and CDR2 SYGVKD. The CDR3 length is 13 residues. The chain's CDR3 is CAAGGGKNTEAFF. The CDR3 DNA reads TGTGCCGCGGGTGGGGGCAAGAACACTGAAGCTTTCTTT.

This clonotype appeared a few times. The rearrangement joins TRBV20-1 to TRBJ1-5, with 7 bases fitting TRBD1. V trimming: 4 bases; J trimming: 3 bases; junction bases outside the gene matches: 3. Germline V gene sequence: CDR1 DFQATT, CDR2 SNEGSKA (reference sequence). This CDR3 comprises 13 residues. CDR3 DNA sequence: TGCAGTGCTAACACAGGGGTCAATCAGCCCCAGCATTTT. Amino acids: CSANTGVNQPQHF.